This note documents a single T cell receptor (beta chain) sequence. This CDR3 region has 13 residues. Trimming removed 8 bases from V and 4 bases from J, with 11 bases in between. The germline V gene has CDR1 SEHNR and CDR2 FQNEAQ (reference sequence). This entry is derived from a study of T-cell reconstitution after alpha-beta-depleted transplantation in children. Unique molecular identifiers were incorporated when the TCRbeta library was constructed. In TCRdb, the PCR reads were re-called with MiXCR into one record per CDR3 protein. Among 97,000 or so distinct CDR3 sequences listed, 4.5% to 7.5% were seen once.

This receptor was obtained from a female patient under 10 years old who had a stem cell transplant for Fanconi anemia, so the T cells may come from the graft donor. The rearrangement joins TRBV7-9 to TRBJ2-2; D possibly corresponds to TRBD2 (5 bases). Specimen: PBMCs, mostly from graft donor cells, collected 60 days after TCRalphabeta/CD19-depleted stem cell transplant. The CDR3 DNA reads TGTGCCAGCCCGGGAAAGGTCACCGGGGAGCTGTTTTTT. Translated: CASPGKVTGELFF.